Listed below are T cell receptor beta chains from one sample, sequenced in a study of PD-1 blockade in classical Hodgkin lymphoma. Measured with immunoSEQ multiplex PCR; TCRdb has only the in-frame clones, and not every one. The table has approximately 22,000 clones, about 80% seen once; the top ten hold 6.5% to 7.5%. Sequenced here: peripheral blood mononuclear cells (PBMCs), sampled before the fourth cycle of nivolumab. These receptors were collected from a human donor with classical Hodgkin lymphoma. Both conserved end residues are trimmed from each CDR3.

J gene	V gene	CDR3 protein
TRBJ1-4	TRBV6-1	ASSERELATNEKLF
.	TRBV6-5	ASSGHSLNSYEQY
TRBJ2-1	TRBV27	ASSFSETRSYEQF
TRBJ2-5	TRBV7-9	ASSLFPTGEETQY
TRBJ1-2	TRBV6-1	ASSEIFRGYT
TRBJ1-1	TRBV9	ASSVPTNTEAF
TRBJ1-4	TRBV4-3	ASSQATGFNEKLF
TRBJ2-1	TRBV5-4	ASSPGTSGGYREQF
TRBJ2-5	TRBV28	ASTAEGETQY
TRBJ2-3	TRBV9	ASSPDTDTQY
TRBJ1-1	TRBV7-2	ASTPVSRRNTEAF
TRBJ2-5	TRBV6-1	ASIEVGETQY
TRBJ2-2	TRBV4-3	ASSQDRANTGELF
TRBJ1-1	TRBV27	ASSLGDPAFSF
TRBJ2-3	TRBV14	ASSYLAGLSTDTQY
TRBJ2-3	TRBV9	ASSVRRDWTDTQY
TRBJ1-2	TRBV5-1	ASSIQGIGYGYT
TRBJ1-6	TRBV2	ASSPTGPALH
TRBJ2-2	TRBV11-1	ASSLYRNTGELF
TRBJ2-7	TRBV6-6	ASSYSSYEQY
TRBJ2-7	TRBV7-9	ASSFGTGKYEQY
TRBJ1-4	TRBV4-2	ASSPRRQGATNEKLF
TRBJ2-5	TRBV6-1	ASSEAGQGVRETQY
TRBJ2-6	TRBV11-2	ASSLSGANVLT
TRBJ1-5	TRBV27	ASRRGQGSVQPQH
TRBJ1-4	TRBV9	ASSMKSSSNEKLF
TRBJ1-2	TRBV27	ASSPRPGTGNPYGYT
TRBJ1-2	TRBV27	ASSYTGHYDGYT
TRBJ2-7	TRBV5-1	ASRNSGTGLYEQY
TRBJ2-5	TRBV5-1	ASSSGVGGNQETQY
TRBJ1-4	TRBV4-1	ASSRGEVDEKLF
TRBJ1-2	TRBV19	ASTTDIYYGYT
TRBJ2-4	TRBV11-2	ASSLGTGEYIQY
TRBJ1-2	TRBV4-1	ASSQVGKTGDGYT
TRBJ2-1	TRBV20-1	SARDLAQF
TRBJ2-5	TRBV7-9	ASSPRQGAGETQY
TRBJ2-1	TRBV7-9	ASSLEGLGFDEQF
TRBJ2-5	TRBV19	ASSQPLRGLVETQY
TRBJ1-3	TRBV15	ATSREGRPGNTIY
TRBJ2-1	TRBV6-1	ASISGGASYNEQF
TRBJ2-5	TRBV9	ASSTMGQGGETQY
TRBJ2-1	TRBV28	ASSLLGNEQF
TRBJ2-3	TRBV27	ASSLGLRTDTQY
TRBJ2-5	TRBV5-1	ASSPNLLARQETQY
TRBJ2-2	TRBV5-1	ASNPGANTGELF
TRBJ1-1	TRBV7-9	ASTRTPNTEAF
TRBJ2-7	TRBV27	ASTALGSRYEQY
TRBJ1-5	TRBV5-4	ASSYGTGFNQPQH
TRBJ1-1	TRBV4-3	ASSRQVDYAEAF
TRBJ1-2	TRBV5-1	ASRSSGGGYT
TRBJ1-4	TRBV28	ASSYPRDGGTNEKLF